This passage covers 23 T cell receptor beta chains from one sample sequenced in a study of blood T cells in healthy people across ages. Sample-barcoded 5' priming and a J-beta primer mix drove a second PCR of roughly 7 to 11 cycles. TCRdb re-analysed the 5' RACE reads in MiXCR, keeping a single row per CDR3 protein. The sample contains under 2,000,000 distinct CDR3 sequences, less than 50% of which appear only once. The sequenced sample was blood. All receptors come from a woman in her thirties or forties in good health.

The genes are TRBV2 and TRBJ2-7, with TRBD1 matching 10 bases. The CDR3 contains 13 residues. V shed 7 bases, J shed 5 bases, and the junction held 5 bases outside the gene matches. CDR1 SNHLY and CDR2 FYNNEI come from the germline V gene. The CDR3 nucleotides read TGTGCCAGCACGGCCGGGACAGGGGACGAGCAGTACTTC. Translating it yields CASTAGTGDEQYF. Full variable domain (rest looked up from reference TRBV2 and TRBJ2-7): EPEVTQTPSHQVTQMGQEVILRCVPISNHLYFYWYRQILGQKVEFLVSFYNNEISEKSEIFDDQFSVERPDGSNFTLKIRSTKLEDSAMYFCASTAGTGDEQYFGPGTRLTVT.

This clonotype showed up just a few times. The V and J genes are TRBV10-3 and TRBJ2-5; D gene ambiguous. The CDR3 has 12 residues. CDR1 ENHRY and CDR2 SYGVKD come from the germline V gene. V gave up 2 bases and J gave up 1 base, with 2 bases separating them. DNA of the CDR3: TGTGCCATCAGTGAGCCCCAAGAGACCCAGTACTTC. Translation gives CAISEPQETQYF.

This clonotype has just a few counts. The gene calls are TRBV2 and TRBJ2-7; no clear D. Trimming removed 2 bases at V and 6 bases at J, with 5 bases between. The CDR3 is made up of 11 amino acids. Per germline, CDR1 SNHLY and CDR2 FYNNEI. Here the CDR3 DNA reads TGTGCCAGCAGTGAATTTGGCGAGCAGTACTTC. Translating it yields CASSEFGEQYF.

This chain's CDR3 is CASSPSSASGYEQYF. The CDR3 region has the DNA TGTGCCAGCAGTCCCAGTTCCGCGAGTGGGTACGAGCAGTACTTC. The rearrangement uses TRBV6-5 and TRBJ2-4; no clear D gene. The J call may be incorrect, as the DNA end agrees better with TRBJ2-7. There are 15 residues in the CDR3. From germline, CDR1 is MNHEY and CDR2 SVGAGI.

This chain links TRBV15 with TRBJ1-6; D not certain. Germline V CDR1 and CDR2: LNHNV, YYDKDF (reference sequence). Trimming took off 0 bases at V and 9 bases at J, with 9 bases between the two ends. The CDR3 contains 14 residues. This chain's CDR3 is CATSRESKGSPLHF. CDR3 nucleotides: TGTGCCACCAGCAGAGAGTCCAAGGGTTCACCCCTCCACTTT.

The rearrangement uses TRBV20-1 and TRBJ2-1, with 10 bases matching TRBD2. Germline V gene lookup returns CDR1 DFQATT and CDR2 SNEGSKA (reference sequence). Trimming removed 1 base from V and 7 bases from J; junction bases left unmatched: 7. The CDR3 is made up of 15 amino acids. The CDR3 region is CSARGGTSVGNEQFF. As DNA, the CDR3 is TGCAGTGCTAGAGGCGGGACTAGCGTAGGGAATGAGCAGTTCTTC.

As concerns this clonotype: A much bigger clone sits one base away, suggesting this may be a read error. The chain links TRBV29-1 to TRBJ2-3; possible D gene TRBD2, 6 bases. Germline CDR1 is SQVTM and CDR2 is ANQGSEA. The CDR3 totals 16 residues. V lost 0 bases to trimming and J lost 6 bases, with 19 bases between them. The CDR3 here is CSVEEGTSGVHDTQYF. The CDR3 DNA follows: TGCAGCGTTGAAGAGGGGACTTCTGGGGTTCATGATACGCAGTATTTT.

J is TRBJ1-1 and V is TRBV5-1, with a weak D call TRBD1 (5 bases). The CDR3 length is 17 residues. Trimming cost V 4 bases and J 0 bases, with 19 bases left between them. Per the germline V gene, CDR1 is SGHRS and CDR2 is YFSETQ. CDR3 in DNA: TGCGCCAGCAGCCCGGGGACCGGAGGAATAATGAACACTGAAGCTTTCTTT. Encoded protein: CASSPGTGGIMNTEAFF.

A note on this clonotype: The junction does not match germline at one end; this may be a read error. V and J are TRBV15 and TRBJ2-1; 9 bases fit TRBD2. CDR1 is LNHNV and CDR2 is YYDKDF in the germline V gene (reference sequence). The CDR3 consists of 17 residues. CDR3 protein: CVTNRERNRGGANEQFF. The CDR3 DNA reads TGTGTCACCAACAGAGAACGGAACCGCGGGGGGGCTAATGAGCAGTTCTTC.

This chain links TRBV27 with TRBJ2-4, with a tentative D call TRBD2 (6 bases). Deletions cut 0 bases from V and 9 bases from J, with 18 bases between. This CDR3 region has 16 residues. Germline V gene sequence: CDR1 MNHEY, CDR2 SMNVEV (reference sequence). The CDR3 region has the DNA TGTGCCAGCAGTTTATCGGCGGGTTCCTCCGGGGGCATTCAGTACTTC. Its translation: CASSLSAGSSGGIQYF.

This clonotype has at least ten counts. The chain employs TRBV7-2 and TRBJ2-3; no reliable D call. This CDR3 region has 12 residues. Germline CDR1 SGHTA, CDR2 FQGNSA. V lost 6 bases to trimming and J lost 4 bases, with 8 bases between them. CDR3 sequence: CASSPSSDTQYF. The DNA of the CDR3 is TGTGCCAGCAGTCCCTCCTCAGATACGCAGTATTTT.

The CDR3 is CATSDSFPGTSGAGANVLTF. The CDR3 bases are TGTGCCACCAGTGATTCCTTTCCCGGGACTAGCGGGGCTGGGGCCAACGTCCTGACTTTC. The V gene is TRBV24-1, the J gene TRBJ2-6; 13 bases match TRBD2. V gave up 2 bases and J gave up 2 bases; unmatched junction bases: 8. This CDR3 has 20 amino acids. Germline V lookup: CDR1 KGHDR, CDR2 SFDVKD.

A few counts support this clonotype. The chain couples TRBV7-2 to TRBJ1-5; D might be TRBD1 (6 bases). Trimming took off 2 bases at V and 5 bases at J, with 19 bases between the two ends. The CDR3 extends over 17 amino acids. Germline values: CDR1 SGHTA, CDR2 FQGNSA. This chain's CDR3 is CASSLRVGGAQYQPQHF. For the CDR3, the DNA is TGTGCCAGCAGCTTAAGGGTTGGGGGGGCACAGTATCAGCCCCAGCATTTT.

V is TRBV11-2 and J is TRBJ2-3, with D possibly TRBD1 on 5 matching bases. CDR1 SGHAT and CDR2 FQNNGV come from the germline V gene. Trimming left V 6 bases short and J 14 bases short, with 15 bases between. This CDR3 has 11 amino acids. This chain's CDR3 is CASRQGGAGYF. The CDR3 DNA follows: TGTGCCAGCAGGCAGGGTGGGGCAGGGTATTTT.

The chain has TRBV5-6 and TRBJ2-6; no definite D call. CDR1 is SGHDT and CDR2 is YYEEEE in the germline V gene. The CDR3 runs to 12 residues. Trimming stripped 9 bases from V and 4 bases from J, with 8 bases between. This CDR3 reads CATQRGANVLTF. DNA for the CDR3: TGTGCCACCCAGAGGGGGGCCAACGTCCTGACTTTC.

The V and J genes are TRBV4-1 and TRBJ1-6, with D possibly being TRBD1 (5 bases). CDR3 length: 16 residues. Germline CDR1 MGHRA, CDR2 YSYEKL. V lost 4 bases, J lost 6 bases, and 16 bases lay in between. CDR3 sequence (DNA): TGCGCCAGCAGCCCCCCGGGGGGTGGAGTTAATTCACCCCTCCACTTT. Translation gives CASSPPGGGVNSPLHF.

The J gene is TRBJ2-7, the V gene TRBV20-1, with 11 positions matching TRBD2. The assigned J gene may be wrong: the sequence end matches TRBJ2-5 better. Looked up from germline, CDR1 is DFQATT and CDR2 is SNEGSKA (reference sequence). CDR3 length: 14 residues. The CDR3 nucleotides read TGCAGTGCTGACGTAGCGGGGGGGCATGAGACCCAGTACTTC. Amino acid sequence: CSADVAGGHETQYF.

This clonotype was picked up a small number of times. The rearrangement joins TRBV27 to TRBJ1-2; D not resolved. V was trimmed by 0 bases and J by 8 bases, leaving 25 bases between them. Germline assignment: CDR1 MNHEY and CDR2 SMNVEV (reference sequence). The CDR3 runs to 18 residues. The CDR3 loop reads CASSLSSPGSRIAVGYTF. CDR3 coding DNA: TGTGCCAGCAGTTTATCTAGTCCGGGGTCCAGGATTGCTGTGGGCTACACCTTC.

CDR3 protein: CSARDLSAGGADGYTF. CDR3 DNA: TGCAGTGCTAGAGATCTATCGGCAGGGGGCGCAGATGGCTACACCTTC. V is TRBV20-1 and J is TRBJ1-2; 8 positions match TRBD1. V trimming: 0 bases; J trimming: 6 bases; junction bases outside the gene matches: 12. Germline CDR1 is DFQATT and CDR2 is SNEGSKA (reference sequence). The CDR3 has 16 amino acids.

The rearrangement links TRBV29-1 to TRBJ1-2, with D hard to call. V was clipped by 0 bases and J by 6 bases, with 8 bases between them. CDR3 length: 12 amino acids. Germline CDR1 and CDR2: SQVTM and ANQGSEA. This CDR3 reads CSVEDRGDGYTF. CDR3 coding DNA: TGCAGCGTTGAAGACCGTGGGGATGGCTACACCTTC.

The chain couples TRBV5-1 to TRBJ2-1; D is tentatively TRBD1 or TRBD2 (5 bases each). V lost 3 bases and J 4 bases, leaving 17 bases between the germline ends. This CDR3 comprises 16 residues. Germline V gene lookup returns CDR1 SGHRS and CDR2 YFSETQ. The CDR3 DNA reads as TGCGCCAGCAGCTCACTCCGGGACGGGGTTTACAATGAGCAGTTCTTC. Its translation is CASSSLRDGVYNEQFF.

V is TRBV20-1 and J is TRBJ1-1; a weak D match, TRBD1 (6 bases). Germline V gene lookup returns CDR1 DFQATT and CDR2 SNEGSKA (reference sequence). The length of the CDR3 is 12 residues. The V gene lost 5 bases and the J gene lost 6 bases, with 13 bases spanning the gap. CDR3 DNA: TGCAGTGCTGGGCAGGGGACGGCTGAAGCTTTCTTT. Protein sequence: CSAGQGTAEAFF.

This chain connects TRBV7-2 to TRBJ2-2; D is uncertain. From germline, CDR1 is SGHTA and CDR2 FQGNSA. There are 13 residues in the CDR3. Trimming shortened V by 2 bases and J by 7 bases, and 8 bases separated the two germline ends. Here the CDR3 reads CASSLSYGGELFF. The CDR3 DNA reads TGTGCCAGCAGCTTAAGTTACGGCGGGGAGCTGTTTTTT.